This TCR beta chain was sequenced for a study of T cells in Graves' hyperthyroidism and ophthalmopathy. Study-level findings and limits: Median prediction lead before ophthalmopathy onset was 5.5 to 7 months with the model. Classification by a 13 V-J model distinguished ophthalmopathy from stable hyperthyroidism.

Note on this clonotype: Its antigen is unidentified.

What was amplified from RNA transcripts were TCR beta CDR3 regions. The HTBI primer set was used in a first-round RT-PCR of the TCR CDR3. TCRdb processed the multiplex PCR reads anew with MiXCR; each CDR3 protein has one entry. The sample shows approximately 490,000 distinct CDR3 sequences, about 22% of them seen only once. Patients having uncontrolled infection, another autoimmune disease, pregnancy or lactation were not included. Clinical symptoms, serum thyroxine and TRAb, thyroid ultrasound and orbital computed tomography were used for the diagnoses. Sequencing was carried out using blood. The source of this sequence is a woman in her 70s with Graves' ophthalmopathy.

CDR3 sequence reads: CASSEAVLRANYNEQFF. The DNA for the CDR3 is TGTGCCAGCAGTGAGGCTGTGCTTCGGGCAAACTACAATGAGCAGTTCTTC. The chain couples TRBV2 to TRBJ2-1; D is unresolved. V lost 3 bases to trimming and J lost 3 bases, with 18 bases between them. Germline V gives CDR1 SNHLY, CDR2 FYNNEI. The CDR3 runs to 17 residues.